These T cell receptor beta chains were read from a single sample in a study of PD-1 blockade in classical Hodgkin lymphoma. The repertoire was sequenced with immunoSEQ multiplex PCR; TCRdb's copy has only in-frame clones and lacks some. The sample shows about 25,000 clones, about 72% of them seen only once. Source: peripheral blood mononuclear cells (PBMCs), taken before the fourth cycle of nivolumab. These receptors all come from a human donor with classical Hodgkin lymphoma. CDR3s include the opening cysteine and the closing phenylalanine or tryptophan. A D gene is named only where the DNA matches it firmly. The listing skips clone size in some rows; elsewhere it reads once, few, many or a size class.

TGTGCCAGCAACCCACAAGGGTGGTACACTGAAGCTTTCTTT,CASNPQGWYTEAFF,NA,TRBV7-9,NA,TRBJ1-1
TGTGCCAGCAGCGTAGATCCAGTCGTTGGTGAGCAGTTCTTC,CASSVDPVVGEQFF,NA,TRBV9,NA,TRBJ2-1
TGTGCCAGCTCACTTCGACTAGCGGGGGCCCCCTACGAGCAGTACTTC,CASSLRLAGAPYEQYF,TRBD2,TRBV28,once,TRBJ2-7
TGTGCCAGCTCACCACTTCCGGGGGTCGTCAAAGATACGCAGTATTTT,CASSPLPGVVKDTQYF,NA,TRBV18,NA,TRBJ2-3
TGTGCCAGCAGCCCTGGGCGTCTAGCGGGGGACGTCAAGGGGGATACGCAGTATTTT,CASSPGRLAGDVKGDTQYF,TRBD2,TRBV7-9,NA,TRBJ2-3
TGTGCCAGCAGTCCGGGACAGCCATCCTACGAGCAGTACTTC,CASSPGQPSYEQYF,TRBD1,TRBV6-5,NA,TRBJ2-7
TGTGCCAGCAGCTTGGAGGGATACTCAGGTCAGCCCCAGCATTTT,CASSLEGYSGQPQHF,NA,TRBV7-1,NA,TRBJ1-5
TGCGCCAGCAGCCAAGTCCGGGGGATAGGTCAGCCCCAGCATTTT,CASSQVRGIGQPQHF,NA,TRBV4-3,NA,TRBJ1-5
TGTGCCAGTACCTCCGGGAGAGTAGAGGGCTACACCTTC,CASTSGRVEGYTF,NA,TRBV28,few,TRBJ1-2
TGTGCCAGCAGCAAAAGGGGCCGGGGGACGGGAGGCTACACCTTC,CASSKRGRGTGGYTF,NA,TRBV21-1,NA,TRBJ1-2
TGTGCCAGCAGCTACGGGACTAGCGGGGCCAAAAACATTCAGTACTTC,CASSYGTSGAKNIQYF,TRBD2,TRBV7-2,once,TRBJ2-4
TGTGCCAGCAGCTTGACAGGGGGAAGCGAAAAACTGTTTTTT,CASSLTGGSEKLFF,TRBD1,TRBV7-2,once,TRBJ1-4
TGTGCCAGCAGCTTAGTGTTCCGTAGCACAGATACGCAGTATTTT,CASSLVFRSTDTQYF,NA,TRBV7-2,NA,TRBJ2-3
TGCGCCAGCAGAAACAGGGCCCGTACAGATACGCAGTATTTT,CASRNRARTDTQYF,NA,TRBV5-1,NA,TRBJ2-3